This T cell receptor beta chain was documented in a study of blood T cell repertoires in COVID-19. Looking at the study overall: Collection of acute and convalescent COVID-19 samples took place in the United States, Italy and Spain. The cDNA or gDNA used as material had been derived from T cells, B-cell-depleted T cells, or PBMCs.

As processed by the authors: Counts of nucleated cells, estimated from reference gene primer amplification, were obtained. The repertoire was sequenced with immunoSEQ multiplex PCR; TCRdb's copy has only in-frame clones and lacks some. For V, J and clone size, that table is used; D and trimming come from the DNA. The table has about 140,000 clones, over 80% seen once. The origin of this receptor is a man aged 50-60 years who had recovered from COVID-19. Sample: peripheral blood.

For the CDR3, the DNA is TGTGCCAGCAGCTTATCGGGGGGGTTCTACAATGAGCAGTTCTTC. Translating gives CASSLSGGFYNEQFF. The chain joins TRBV7-8 to TRBJ2-1, with 8 bases that match TRBD2. Germline V gene lookup returns CDR1 SGHVS and CDR2 FQNEAQ. The CDR3 spans 15 residues. The ends lost 2 bases at V and 3 bases at J; junction bases unmatched: 3.